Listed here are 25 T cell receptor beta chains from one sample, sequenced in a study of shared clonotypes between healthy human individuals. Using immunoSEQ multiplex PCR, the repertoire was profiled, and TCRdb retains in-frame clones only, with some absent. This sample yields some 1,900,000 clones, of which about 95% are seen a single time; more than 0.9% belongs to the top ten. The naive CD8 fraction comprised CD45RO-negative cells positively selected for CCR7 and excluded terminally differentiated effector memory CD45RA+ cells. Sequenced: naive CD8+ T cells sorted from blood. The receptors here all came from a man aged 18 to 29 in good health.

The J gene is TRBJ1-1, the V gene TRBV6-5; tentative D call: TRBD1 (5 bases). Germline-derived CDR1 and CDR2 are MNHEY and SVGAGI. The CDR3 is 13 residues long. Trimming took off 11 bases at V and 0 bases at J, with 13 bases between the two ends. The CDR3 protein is CAVRGDLNTEAFF. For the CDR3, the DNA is TGTGCCGTCCGAGGGGACCTGAACACTGAAGCTTTCTTT.

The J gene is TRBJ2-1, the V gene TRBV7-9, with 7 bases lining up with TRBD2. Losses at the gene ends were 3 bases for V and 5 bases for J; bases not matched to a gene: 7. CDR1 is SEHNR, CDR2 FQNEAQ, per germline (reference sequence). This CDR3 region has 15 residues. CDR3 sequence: CASSFRAGAHNEQFF. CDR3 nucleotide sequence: TGTGCCAGCAGCTTTAGGGCGGGAGCCCACAATGAGCAGTTCTTC. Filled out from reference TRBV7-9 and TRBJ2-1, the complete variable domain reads DTGVSQNPRHKITKRGQNVTFRCDPISEHNRLYWYRQTLGQGPEFLTYFQNEAQLEKSRLLSDRFSAERPKGSFSTLEIQRTEQGDSAMYLCASSFRAGAHNEQFFGPGTRLTVL.

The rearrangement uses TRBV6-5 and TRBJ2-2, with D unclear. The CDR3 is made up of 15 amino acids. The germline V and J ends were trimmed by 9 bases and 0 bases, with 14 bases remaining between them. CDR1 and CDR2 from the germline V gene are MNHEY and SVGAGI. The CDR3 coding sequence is TGTGCCAGTACTCCCATGGCTACGAACACCGGGGAGCTGTTTTTT. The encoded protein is CASTPMATNTGELFF.

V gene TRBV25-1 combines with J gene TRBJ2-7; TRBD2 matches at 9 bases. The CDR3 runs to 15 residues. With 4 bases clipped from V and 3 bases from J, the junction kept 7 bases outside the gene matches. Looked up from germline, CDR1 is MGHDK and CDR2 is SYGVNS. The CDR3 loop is CASSVSGRQVYEQYF. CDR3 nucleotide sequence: TGTGCCAGCAGTGTGAGCGGGAGGCAGGTCTACGAGCAGTACTTC.

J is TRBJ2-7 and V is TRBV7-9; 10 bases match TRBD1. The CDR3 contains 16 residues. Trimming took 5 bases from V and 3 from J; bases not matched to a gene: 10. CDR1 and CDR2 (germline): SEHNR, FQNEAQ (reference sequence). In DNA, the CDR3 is TGTGCCAGCAGCCCCCCCCGGACAGGGGGTGGCTACGAGCAGTACTTC. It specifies CASSPPRTGGGYEQYF.

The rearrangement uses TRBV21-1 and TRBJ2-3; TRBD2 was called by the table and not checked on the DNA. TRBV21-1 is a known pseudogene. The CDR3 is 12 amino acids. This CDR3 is CAINARADTQYF. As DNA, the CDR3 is TGTGCCATCAATGCACGAGCAGATACGCAGTATTTT.

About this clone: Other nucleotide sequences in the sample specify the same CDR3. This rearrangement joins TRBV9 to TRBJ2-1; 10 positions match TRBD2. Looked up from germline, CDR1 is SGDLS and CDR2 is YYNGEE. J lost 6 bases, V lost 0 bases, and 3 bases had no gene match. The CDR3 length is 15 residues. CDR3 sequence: CASSVASGGPNEQFF. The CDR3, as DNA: TGTGCCAGCAGCGTAGCTAGCGGGGGACCCAATGAGCAGTTCTTC.

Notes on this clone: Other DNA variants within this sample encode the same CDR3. CDR3 loop: CASSVGAGGYGYTF. In DNA, the CDR3 is TGTGCCAGCAGCGTAGGAGCAGGGGGGTATGGCTACACCTTC. V is TRBV9 and J is TRBJ1-2; 7 nucleotides line up with TRBD1. The CDR3 covers 14 residues. Germline lookup yields CDR1 SGDLS and CDR2 YYNGEE. With 0 bases clipped from V and 5 bases from J, the junction kept 4 bases outside the gene matches.

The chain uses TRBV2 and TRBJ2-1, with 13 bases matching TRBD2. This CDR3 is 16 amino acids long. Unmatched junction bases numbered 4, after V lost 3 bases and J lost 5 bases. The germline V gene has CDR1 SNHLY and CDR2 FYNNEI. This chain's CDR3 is CASSDPGLAGNNEQFF. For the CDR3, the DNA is TGTGCCAGCAGTGACCCGGGACTAGCGGGAAACAATGAGCAGTTCTTC. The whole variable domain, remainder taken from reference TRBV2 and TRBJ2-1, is EPEVTQTPSHQVTQMGQEVILRCVPISNHLYFYWYRQILGQKVEFLVSFYNNEISEKSEIFDDQFSVERPDGSNFTLKIRSTKLEDSAMYFCASSDPGLAGNNEQFFGPGTRLTVL.

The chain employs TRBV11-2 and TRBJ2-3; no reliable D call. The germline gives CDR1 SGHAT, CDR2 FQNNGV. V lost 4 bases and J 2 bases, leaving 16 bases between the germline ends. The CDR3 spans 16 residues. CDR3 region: CASSSDTHHPTDTQYF. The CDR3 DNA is TGTGCCAGCAGCTCCGACACCCACCACCCCACAGATACGCAGTATTTT.

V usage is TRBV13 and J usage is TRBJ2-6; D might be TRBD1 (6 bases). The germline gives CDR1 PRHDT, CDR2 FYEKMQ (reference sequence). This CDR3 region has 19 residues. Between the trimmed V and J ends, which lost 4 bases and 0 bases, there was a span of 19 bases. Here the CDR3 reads CASSSDNRVPPSGANVLTF. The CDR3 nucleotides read TGTGCCAGCAGCTCAGACAACAGGGTCCCGCCCTCTGGGGCCAACGTCCTGACTTTC.

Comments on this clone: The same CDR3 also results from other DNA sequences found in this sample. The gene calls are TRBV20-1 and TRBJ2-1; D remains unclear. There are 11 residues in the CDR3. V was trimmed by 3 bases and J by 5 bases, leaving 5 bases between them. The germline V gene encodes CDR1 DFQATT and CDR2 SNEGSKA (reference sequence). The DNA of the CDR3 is TGCAGTGCTAGCCTAGACAATGAGCAGTTCTTC. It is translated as CSASLDNEQFF.

The CDR3 coding sequence is TGTGCCAGCAGTCCTTCCACAGGGGAGAGTATCTACGAGCAGTACTTC. Amino acid sequence: CASSPSTGESIYEQYF. The chain employs TRBV27 and TRBJ2-7; 7 nucleotides match TRBD1. With V trimmed by 5 bases and J by 3 bases, 13 bases remained unmatched. The CDR3 consists of 16 residues. Germline-derived CDR1 and CDR2 are MNHEY and SMNVEV (reference sequence).

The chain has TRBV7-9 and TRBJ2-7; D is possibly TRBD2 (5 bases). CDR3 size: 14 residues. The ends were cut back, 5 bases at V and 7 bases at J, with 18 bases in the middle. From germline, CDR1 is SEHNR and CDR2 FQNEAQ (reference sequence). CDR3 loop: CASSPPGNLGEQYF. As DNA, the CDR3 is TGTGCCAGCAGCCCCCCCGGGAACCTCGGGGAGCAGTACTTC.

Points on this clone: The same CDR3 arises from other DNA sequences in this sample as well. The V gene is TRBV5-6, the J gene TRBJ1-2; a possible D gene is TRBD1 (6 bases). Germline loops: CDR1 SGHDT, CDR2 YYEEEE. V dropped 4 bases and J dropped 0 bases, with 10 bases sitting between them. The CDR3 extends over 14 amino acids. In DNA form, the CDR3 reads TGTGCCAGCAGCCAAGGACAGACTAACTATGGCTACACCTTC. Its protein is CASSQGQTNYGYTF.

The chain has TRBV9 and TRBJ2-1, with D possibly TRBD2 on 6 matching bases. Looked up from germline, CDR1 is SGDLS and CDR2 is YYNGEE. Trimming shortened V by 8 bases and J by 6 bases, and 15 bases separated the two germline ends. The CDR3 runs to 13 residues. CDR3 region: CASGGSNGNEQFF. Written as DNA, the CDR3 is TGTGCCAGTGGAGGGTCTAATGGCAATGAGCAGTTCTTC.

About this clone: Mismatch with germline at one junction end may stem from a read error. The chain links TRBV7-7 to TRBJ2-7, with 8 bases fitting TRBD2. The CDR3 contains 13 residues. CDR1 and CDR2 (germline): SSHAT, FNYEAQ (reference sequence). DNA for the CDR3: TGTGCTAGCAGCTTATCTAGCGGGTACGAGCAGTACTTC. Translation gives CASSLSSGYEQYF.

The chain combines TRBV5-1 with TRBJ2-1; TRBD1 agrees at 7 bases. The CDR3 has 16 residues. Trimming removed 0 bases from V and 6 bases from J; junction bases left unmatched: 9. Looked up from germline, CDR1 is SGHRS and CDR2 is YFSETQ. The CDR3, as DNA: TGCGCCAGCAGCTTGGAAAAGGGGGCACTGGTCAATGAGCAGTTCTTC. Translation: CASSLEKGALVNEQFF.

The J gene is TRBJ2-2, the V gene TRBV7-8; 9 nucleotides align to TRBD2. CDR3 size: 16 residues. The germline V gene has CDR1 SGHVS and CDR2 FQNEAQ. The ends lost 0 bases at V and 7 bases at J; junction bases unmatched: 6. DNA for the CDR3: TGTGCCAGCAGCTTAGCGCTAGCGGGAATAATCGGGGAGCTGTTTTTT. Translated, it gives CASSLALAGIIGELFF.

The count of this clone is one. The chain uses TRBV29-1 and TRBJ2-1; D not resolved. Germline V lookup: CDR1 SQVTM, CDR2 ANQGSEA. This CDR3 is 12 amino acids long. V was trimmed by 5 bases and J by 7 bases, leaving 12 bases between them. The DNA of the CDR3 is TGCAGCGTTCCGCGATCTAAGAATGAGCAGTTCTTC. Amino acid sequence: CSVPRSKNEQFF.

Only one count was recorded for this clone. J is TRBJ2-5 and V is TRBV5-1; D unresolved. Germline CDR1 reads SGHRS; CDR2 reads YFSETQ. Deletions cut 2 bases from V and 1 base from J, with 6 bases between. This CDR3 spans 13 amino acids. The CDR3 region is CASSFPGQETQYF. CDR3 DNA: TGCGCCAGCAGCTTTCCAGGCCAAGAGACCCAGTACTTC.

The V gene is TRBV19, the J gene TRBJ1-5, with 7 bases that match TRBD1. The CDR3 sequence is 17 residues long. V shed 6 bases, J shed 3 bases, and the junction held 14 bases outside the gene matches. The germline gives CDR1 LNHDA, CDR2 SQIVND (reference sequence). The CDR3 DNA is TGTGCCAGTAGACCCGACAGGGAAGGATTTGACAATCAGCCCCAGCATTTT. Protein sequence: CASRPDREGFDNQPQHF.

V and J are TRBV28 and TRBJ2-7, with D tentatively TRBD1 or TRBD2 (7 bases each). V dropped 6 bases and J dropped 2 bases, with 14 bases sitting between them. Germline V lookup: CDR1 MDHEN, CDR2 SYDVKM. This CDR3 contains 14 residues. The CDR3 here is CASSQGGTAYEQYF. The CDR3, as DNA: TGTGCCAGCAGCCAGGGGGGGACGGCCTACGAGCAGTACTTC.

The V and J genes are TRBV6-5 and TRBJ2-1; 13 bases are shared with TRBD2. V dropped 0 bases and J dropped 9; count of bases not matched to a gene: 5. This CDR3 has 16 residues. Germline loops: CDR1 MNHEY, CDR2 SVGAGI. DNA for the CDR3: TGTGCCAGCAGTTACTCAGGACTAGCGGGAGTTCGTGAGCAGTTCTTC. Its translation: CASSYSGLAGVREQFF.

CDR3 DNA sequence: TGCGCCAGCAGCCCGCCGGAGGGGGTACGTGGGCAGTACTTC. Amino acid sequence: CASSPPEGVRGQYF. The chain links TRBV10-1 to TRBJ2-7; the D call may be TRBD1 or TRBD2 (6 bases each). From germline, CDR1 is WNHNN and CDR2 SYGVQD (reference sequence). This CDR3 has 14 amino acids. Trimming took off 6 bases at V and 9 bases at J, with 21 bases between the two ends.